This TCR beta chain stems from a study of spatial heterogeneity in lung cancer (dated by TCRdb to about 2019). With respect to the entire study: Beta-chain transcripts were consistently detected in greater numbers than alpha-chain transcripts, which likely reflects a higher abundance of beta-chain transcripts. In the raw uncorrected reads, each unique combination of TCR and UMI appeared more than ten times on average. TCR alpha and beta repertoires were quantitatively compared across multiple tumor regions, matched nontumor lung and blood in non-small cell lung cancer. Nonsynonymous mutation counts, determined by whole-exome sequencing of tumor tissue, were related to TCR repertoire features. Both alpha and beta chains were TCR-sequenced in samples taken at surgery, namely 220 tumor regions, fewer than 80 matched nontumor lung samples and over 55 PBMC samples.

Per the publication, the time point label means: sample taken at primary tumor resection. Samples were obtained from approximately 77 patients with early-stage, untreated non-small cell lung cancer from the lung TRACERx cohort. Whole RNA extracted from tumor and nontumor lung tissue, or from cryopreserved PBMC samples, was used for TCR sequencing without cell sorting. A patient was chosen for TCR sequencing only when enough RNA was available from at least two tumor regions. The library was produced with 5' RACE. The sequencer listed for this sample is NextSeq 500. To allow correction of PCR and sequencing errors, the TCR library protocol tagged every TCR cDNA molecule with a unique molecular identifier. In the original analysis: TCR identification, UMI-based error correction and CDR3 extraction were performed with Decombinator tools. TCRs above a frequency of 2 per 1,000, corresponding to the top 1% of the tumor frequency distribution, were defined as expanded. Renyi diversity was computed with the R vegan package after each repertoire had been subsampled 100 times to 5,000 TCRs. CDR3 similarity networks were built from amino acid triplet string-kernel similarity, connecting CDR3s with pairwise similarity above 0.82. TCRdb passed the public sequencing reads through fastp at Q25 and MiXCR, retaining productive beta sequences. Rows matching on CDR3 protein sequence are summarized as one entry with the most common DNA and genes. Here the V and J calls rest on TCRdb's processing, not on the authors' analysis. Across this sample there are around 10,000 distinct CDR3 sequences, with 3% to 4.5% seen only once. Of the sample, approximately 55% is held by the ten largest clones.

CDR1 and CDR2 (SGHTA, FQGNSA) derive from the germline V gene. The CDR3 contains 15 residues, cysteine and phenylalanine counted. The kept DNA is CDR3 alone, 45 bases in frame from the first base. Germline trimming amounts to 7 bases on V and 6 bases on J, with 12 as the count of junction bases outside the gene matches. This clonotype was detected many times. The clone's antigen remains unknown. It has no much larger one-base neighbor in the sample; base qualities were not kept. Findings and caveats that apply to the study as a whole: Ubiquitous expanded tumor TCRs were detected in blood more often at tumor resection than at routine follow-up. Additional single-cell paired TCR alpha and beta sequencing was considered necessary to confirm, at a functional level, the hypothesis that regional TCRs recognize regional mutations.

The V gene is TRBV7-2 and the J gene is TRBJ2-1; TRBD2 lines up with 7 middle nucleotides. This sequence originates from a female donor with early-stage non-small cell lung cancer. Sequenced material: PBMCs, taken at surgery. CDR3 region: CASTPAGVNVNEQFF. The bases read TGTGCCAGCACCCCTGCGGGAGTAAATGTCAATGAGCAGTTCTTC. Outside the CDR3, residues come from the reference TRBV7-2 and TRBJ2-1 proteins, so the full variable domain is: GAGVSQSPSNKVTEKGKDVELRCDPISGHTALYWYRQSLGQGLEFLIYFQGNSAPDKSGLPSDRFSAERTGGSVSTLTIQRTQQEDSAVYLCASTPAGVNVNEQFFGPGTRLTVL.